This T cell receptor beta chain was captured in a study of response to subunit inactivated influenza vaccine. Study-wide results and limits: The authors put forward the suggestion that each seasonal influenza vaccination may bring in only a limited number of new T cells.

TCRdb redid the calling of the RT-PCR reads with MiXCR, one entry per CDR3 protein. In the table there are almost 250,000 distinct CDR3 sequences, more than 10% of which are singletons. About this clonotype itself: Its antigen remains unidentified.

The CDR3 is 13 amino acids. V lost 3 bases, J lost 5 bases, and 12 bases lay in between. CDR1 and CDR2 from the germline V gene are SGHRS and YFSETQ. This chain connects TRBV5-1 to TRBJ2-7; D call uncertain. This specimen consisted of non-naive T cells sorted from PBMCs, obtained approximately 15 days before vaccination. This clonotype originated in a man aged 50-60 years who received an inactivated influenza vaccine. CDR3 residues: CASSSGPADEQYF. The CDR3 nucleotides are TGCGCCAGCAGCTCAGGACCGGCCGACGAGCAGTACTTC. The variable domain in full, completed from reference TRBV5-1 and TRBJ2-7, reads KAGVTQTPRYLIKTRGQQVTLSCSPISGHRSVSWYQQTPGQGLQFLFEYFSETQRNKGNFPGRFSGRQFSNSRSEMNVSTLELGDSALYLCASSSGPADEQYFGPGTRLTVT.